What follows is one T cell receptor beta chain and its context. Generated by immunoSEQ multiplex PCR, the TCRdb table keeps only in-frame clones and is missing some. Of 79,000 or so clones detected, about 92% appear once; the ten largest clones hold roughly 0.21%. The source of the sample is a study of T cell changes during pregnancy in multiple sclerosis. The V gene lost 0 bases and the J gene lost 0 bases, with 13 bases spanning the gap. The CDR3 contains 17 residues. Germline CDR1 is SGHNT and CDR2 is YYREEE (reference sequence). The sequence was collected from a female donor with multiple sclerosis, enrolled in a pregnancy study. The source was CD4+ T cells from peripheral blood mononuclear cells, collected before pregnancy. This rearrangement joins TRBV5-4 to TRBJ1-3; possibly TRBD1 for D (6 bases). The CDR3 DNA sequence: TGTGCCAGCAGCTTGGACCTGGGGGCTCTCTCTGGAAACACCATATATTTT. Its translation: CASSLDLGALSGNTIYF. Drawing the rest from reference TRBV5-4 and TRBJ1-3, the complete variable domain is ETGVTQSPTHLIKTRGQQVTLRCSSQSGHNTVSWYQQALGQGPQFIFQYYREEENGRGNFPPRFSGLQFPNYSSELNVNALELDDSALYLCASSLDLGALSGNTIYFGEGSWLTVV.